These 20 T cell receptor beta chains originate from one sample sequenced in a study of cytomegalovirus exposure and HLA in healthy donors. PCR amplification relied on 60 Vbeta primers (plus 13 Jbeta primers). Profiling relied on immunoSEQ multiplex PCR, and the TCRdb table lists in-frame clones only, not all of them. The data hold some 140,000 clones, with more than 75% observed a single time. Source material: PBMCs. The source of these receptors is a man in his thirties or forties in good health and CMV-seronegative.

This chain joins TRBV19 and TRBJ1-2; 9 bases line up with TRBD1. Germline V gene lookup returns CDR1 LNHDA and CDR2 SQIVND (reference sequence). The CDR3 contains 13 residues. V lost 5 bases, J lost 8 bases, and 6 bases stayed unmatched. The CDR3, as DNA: TGTGCCAGTAGTGCCCGGGACAGGGAAGGCTACACCTTC. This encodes CASSARDREGYTF.

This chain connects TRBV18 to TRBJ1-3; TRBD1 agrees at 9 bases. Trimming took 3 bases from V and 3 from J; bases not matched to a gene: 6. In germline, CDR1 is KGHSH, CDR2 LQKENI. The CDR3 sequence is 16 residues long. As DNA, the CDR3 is TGTGCCAGCTCACCTCTCCGGGACAGGGTTGGAAACACCATATATTTT. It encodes CASSPLRDRVGNTIYF.

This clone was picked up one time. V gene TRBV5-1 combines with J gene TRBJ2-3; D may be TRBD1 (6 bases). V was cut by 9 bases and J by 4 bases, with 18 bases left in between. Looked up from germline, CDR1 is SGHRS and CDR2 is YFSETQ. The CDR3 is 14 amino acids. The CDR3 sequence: CATQLLGAADTQYF. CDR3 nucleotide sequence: TGCGCCACCCAACTTCTGGGGGCGGCAGATACGCAGTATTTT.

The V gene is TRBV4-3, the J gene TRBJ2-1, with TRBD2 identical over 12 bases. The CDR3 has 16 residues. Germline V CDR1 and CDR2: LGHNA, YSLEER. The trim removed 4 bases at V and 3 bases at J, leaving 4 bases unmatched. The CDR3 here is CASSPRTSGNYNEQFF. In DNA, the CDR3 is TGCGCCAGCAGCCCCCGGACTAGCGGGAACTACAATGAGCAGTTCTTC.

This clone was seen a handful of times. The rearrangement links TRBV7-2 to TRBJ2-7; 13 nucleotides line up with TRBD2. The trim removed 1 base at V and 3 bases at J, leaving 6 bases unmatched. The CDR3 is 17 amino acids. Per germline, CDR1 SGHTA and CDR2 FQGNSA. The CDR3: CASSLGGLAGYYYEQYF. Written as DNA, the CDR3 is TGTGCCAGCAGCTTAGGGGGACTAGCGGGGTATTACTACGAGCAGTACTTC.

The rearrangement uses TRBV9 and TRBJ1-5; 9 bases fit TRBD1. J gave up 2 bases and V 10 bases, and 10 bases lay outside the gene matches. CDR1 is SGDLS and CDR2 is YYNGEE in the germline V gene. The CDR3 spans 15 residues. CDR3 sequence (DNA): TGTGCCCCGGTGGGGACAGGGTCTCGCAATCAGCCCCAGCATTTT. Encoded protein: CAPVGTGSRNQPQHF. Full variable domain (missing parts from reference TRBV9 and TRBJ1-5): DSGVTQTPKHLITATGQRVTLRCSPRSGDLSVYWYQQSLDQGLQFLIQYYNGEERAKGNILERFSAQQFPDLHSELNLSSLELGDSALYFCAPVGTGSRNQPQHFGDGTRLSIL.

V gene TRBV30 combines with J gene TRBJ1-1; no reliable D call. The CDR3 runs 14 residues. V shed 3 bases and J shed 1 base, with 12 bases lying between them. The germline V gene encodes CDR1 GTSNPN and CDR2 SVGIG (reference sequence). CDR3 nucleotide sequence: TGTGCCTGGAGGTATGAAGAGGGGAACACTGAAGCTTTCTTT. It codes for CAWRYEEGNTEAFF.

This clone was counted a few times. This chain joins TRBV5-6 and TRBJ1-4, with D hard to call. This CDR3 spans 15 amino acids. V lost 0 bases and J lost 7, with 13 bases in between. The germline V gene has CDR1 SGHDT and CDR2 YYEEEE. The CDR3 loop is CASSLGAGLSEKLFF. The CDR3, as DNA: TGTGCCAGCAGCTTGGGAGCGGGGTTGAGTGAAAAACTGTTTTTT.

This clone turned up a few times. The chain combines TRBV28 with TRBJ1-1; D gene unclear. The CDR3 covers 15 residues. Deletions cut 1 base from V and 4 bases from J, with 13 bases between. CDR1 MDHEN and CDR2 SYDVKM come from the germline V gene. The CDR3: CASSLYSGLGTEAFF. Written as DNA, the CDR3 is TGTGCCAGCAGTTTATATTCCGGGTTGGGCACTGAAGCTTTCTTT.

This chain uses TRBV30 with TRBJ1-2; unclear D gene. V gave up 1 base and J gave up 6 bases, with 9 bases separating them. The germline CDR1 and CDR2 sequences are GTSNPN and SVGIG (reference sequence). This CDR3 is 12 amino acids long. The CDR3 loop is CAWSDLRDGYTF. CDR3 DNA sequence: TGTGCCTGGAGTGACTTGAGAGATGGCTACACCTTC.

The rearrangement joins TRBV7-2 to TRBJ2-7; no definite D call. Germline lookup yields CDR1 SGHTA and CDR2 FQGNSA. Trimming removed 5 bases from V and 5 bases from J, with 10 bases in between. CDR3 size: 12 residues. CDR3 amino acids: CASSHQVNEQYF. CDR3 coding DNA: TGTGCCAGCAGCCATCAGGTCAACGAGCAGTACTTC. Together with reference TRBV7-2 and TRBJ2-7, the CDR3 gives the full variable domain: GAGVSQSPSNKVTEKGKDVELRCDPISGHTALYWYRQSLGQGLEFLIYFQGNSAPDKSGLPSDRFSAERTGGSVSTLTIQRTQQEDSAVYLCASSHQVNEQYFGPGTRLTVT.

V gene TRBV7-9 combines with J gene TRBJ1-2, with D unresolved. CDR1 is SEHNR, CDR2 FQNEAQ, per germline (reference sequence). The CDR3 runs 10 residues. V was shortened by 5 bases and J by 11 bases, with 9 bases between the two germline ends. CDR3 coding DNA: TGTGCCAGCAGCCCCGTGGAGTACACCTTC. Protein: CASSPVEYTF.

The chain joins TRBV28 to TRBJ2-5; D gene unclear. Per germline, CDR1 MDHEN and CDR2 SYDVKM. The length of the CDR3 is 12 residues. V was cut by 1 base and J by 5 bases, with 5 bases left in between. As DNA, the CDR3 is TGTGCCAGCAGTTTATTCCTCGAGACCCAGTACTTC. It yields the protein CASSLFLETQYF.

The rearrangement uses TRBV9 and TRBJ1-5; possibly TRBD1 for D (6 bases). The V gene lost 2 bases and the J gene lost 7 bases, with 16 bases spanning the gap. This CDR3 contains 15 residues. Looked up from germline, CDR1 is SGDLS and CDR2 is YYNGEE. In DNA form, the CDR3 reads TGTGCCAGCAGCGTGGGGGGCGGGGGGATCCAGCCCCAGCATTTT. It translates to CASSVGGGGIQPQHF.

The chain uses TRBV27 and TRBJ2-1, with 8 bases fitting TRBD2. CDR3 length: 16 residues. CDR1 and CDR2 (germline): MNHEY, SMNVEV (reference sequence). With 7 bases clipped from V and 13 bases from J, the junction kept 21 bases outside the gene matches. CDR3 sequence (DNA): TGTGCCAGCACCGGCAATGGGCTAGCGGGCCGACAGCAACAGTTCTTC. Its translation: CASTGNGLAGRQQQFF.

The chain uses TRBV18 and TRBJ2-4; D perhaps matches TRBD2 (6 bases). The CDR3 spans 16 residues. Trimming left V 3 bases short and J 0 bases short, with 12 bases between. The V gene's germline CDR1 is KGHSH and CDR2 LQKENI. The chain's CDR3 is CASSPREVTAKNIQYF. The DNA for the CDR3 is TGTGCCAGCTCACCTAGGGAGGTTACAGCCAAAAACATTCAGTACTTC.

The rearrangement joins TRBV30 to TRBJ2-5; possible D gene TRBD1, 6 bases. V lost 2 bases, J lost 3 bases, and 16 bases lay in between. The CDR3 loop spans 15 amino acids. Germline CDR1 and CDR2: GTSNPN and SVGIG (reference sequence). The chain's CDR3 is CAWSRPGKGEETQYF. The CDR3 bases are TGTGCCTGGAGTCGGCCGGGGAAGGGGGAAGAGACCCAGTACTTC.

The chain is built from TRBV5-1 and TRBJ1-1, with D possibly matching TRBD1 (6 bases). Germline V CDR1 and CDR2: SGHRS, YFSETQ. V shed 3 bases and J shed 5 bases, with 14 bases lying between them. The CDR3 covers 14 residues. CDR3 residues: CASSSSPGTTEAFF. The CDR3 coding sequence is TGCGCCAGCAGCTCGTCCCCGGGGACAACTGAAGCTTTCTTT.

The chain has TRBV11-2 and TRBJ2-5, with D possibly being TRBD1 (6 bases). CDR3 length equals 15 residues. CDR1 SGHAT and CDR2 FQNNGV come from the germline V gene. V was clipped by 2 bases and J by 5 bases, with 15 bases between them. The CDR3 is CASSLTLQGRETQYF. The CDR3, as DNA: TGTGCCAGCAGCTTAACCTTACAGGGAAGGGAGACCCAGTACTTC.

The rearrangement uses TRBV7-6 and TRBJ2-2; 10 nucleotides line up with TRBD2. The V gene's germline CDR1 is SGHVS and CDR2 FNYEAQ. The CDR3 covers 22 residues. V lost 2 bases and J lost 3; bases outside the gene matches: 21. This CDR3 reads CASSLRPIASPLAGGYTGELFF. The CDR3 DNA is TGTGCCAGCAGCTTAAGGCCGATAGCGTCGCCATTAGCGGGAGGTTACACCGGGGAGCTGTTTTTT.